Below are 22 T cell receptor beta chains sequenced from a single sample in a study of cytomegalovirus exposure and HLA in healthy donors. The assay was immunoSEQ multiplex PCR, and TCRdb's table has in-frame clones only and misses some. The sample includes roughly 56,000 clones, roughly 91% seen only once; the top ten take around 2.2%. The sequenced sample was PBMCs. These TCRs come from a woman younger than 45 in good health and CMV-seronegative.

The CDR3 sequence: CASSLTGNIWNEQFF. In nucleotides, the CDR3 is TGTGCCAGCAGCTTGACCGGGAACATTTGGAATGAGCAGTTCTTC. V usage is TRBV5-4 and J usage is TRBJ2-1, with a tentative D call TRBD2 (5 bases). Trimming took off 1 base at V and 7 bases at J, with 15 bases between the two ends. The CDR3 contains 15 residues. In germline, CDR1 is SGHNT, CDR2 YYREEE (reference sequence).

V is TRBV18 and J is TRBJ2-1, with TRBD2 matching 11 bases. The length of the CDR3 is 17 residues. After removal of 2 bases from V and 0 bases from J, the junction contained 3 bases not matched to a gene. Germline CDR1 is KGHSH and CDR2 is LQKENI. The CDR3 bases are TGTGCCAGCTCACCAGCGACTAGCGGGACCTCCTACAATGAGCAGTTCTTC. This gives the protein CASSPATSGTSYNEQFF.

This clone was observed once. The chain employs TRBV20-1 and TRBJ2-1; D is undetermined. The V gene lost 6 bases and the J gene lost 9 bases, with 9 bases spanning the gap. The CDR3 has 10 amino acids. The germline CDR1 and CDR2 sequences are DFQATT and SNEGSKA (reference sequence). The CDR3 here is CSATRREQFF. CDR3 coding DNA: TGCAGTGCCACCAGGCGTGAGCAGTTCTTC.

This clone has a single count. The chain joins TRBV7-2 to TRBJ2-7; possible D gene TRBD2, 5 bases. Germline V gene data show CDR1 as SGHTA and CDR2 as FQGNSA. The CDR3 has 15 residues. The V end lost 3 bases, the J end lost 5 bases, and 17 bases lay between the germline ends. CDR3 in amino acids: CASSLAGTRSHEQYF. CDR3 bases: TGTGCCAGCAGCTTGGCGGGTACCAGGTCCCACGAGCAGTACTTC.

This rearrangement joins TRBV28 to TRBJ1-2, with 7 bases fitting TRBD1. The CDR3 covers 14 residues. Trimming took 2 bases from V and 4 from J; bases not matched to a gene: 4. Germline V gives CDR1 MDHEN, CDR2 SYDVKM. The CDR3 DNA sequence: TGTGCCAGCAGTTTAGGGGGACAGATCTATGGCTACACCTTC. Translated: CASSLGGQIYGYTF.

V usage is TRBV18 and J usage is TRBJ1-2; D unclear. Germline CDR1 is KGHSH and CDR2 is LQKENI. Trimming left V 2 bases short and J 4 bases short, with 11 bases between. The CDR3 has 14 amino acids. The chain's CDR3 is CASSPDVAVYGYTF. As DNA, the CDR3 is TGTGCCAGCTCACCAGATGTGGCAGTCTATGGCTACACCTTC.

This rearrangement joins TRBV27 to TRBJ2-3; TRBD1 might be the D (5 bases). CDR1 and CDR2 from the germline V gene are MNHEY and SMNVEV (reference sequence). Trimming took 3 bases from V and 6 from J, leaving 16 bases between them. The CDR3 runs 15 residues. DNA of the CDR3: TGTGCCAGCAGTTTTAGGGGTGTGGGTTTTGATACGCAGTATTTT. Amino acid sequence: CASSFRGVGFDTQYF.

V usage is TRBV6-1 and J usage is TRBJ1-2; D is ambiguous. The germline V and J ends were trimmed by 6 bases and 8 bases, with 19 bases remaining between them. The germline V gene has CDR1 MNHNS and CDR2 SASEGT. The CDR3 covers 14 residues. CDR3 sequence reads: CASSPEPNMGGYTF. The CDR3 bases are TGTGCCAGCAGCCCCGAGCCTAACATGGGCGGCTACACCTTC.

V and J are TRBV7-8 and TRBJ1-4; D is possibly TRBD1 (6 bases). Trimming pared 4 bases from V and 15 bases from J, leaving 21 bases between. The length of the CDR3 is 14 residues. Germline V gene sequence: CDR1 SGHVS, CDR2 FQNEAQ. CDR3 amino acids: CASSYRDTKNGVFF. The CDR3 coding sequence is TGTGCCAGCAGCTACCGGGACACGAAAAACGGGGTGTTTTTT.

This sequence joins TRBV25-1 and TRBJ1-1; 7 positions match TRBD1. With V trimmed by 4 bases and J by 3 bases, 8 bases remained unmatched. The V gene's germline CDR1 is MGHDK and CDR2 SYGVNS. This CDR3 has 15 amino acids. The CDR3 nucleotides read TGTGCCAGCAGTGGCCAGACAGGGCCCTACACTGAAGCTTTCTTT. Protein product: CASSGQTGPYTEAFF.

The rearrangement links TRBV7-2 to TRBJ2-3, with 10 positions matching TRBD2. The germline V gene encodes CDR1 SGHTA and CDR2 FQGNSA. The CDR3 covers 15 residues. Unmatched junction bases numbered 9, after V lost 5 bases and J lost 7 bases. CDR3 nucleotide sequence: TGTGCCAGCAGCGTCTATAGCGGGAGGTCAAATACGCAGTATTTT. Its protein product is CASSVYSGRSNTQYF. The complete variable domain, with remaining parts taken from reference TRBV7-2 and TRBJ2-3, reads GAGVSQSPSNKVTEKGKDVELRCDPISGHTALYWYRQSLGQGLEFLIYFQGNSAPDKSGLPSDRFSAERTGGSVSTLTIQRTQQEDSAVYLCASSVYSGRSNTQYFGPGTRLTVL.

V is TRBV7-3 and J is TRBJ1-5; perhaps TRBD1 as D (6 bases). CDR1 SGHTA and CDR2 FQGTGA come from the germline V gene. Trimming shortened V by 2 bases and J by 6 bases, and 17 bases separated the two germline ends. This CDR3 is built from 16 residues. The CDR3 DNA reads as TGTGCCAGCAGCTTAGTTATGGGGGCGCGAGGTCAGCCCCAGCATTTT. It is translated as CASSLVMGARGQPQHF. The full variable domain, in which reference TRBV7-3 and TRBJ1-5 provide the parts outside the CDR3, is GAGVSQTPSNKVTEKGKYVELRCDPISGHTALYWYRQSLGQGPEFLIYFQGTGAADDSGLPNDRFFAVRPEGSVSTLKIQRTERGDSAVYLCASSLVMGARGQPQHFGDGTRLSIL.

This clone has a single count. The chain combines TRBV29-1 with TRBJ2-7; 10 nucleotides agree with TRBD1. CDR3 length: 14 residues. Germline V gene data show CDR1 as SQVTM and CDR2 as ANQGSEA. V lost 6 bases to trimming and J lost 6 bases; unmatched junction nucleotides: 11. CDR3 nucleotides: TGCAGCGTAGAACCGGGACAGGGGCTGAGCGAGCAGTACTTC. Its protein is CSVEPGQGLSEQYF.

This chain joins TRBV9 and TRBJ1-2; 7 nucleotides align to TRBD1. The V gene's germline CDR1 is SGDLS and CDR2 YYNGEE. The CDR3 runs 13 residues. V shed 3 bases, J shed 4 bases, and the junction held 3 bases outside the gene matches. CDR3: CASSAGQLYGYTF. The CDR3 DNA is TGTGCCAGCAGCGCGGGACAGCTCTATGGCTACACCTTC.

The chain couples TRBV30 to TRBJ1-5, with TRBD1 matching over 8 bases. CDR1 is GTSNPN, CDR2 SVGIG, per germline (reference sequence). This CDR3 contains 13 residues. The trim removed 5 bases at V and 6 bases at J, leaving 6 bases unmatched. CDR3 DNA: TGTGCCTGGCAGGGGGCCGGAGGTCAGCCCCAGCATTTT. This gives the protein CAWQGAGGQPQHF.

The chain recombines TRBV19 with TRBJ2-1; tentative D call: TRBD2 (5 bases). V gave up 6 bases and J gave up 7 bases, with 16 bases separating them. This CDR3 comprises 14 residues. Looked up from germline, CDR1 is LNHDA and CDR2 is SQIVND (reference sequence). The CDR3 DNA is TGTGCCAGTAGCCTCAGACCTACTAGGAATGAGCAGTTCTTC. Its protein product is CASSLRPTRNEQFF.

This chain's CDR3 is CASSLLGDTTTEAFF. The CDR3 DNA reads TGCGCCAGCAGCCTTCTAGGGGACACCACCACTGAAGCTTTCTTT. The chain uses TRBV5-1 and TRBJ1-1; tentatively, D is TRBD1 (6 bases). Germline lookup yields CDR1 SGHRS and CDR2 YFSETQ. This CDR3 is built from 15 residues. Trimming removed 4 bases at V and 4 bases at J, with 17 bases between.

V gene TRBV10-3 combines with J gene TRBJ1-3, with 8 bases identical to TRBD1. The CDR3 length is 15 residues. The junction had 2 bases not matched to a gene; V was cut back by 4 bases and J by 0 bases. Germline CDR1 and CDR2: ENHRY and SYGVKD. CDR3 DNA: TGTGCCATCAGTGTGGGACAGGACTCTGGAAACACCATATATTTT. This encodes CAISVGQDSGNTIYF.

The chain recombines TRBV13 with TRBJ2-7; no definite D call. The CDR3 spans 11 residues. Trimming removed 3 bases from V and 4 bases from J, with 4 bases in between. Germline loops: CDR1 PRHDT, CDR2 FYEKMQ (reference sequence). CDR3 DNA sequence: TGTGCCAGCAGCTTCCGGTACGAGCAGTACTTC. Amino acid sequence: CASSFRYEQYF.

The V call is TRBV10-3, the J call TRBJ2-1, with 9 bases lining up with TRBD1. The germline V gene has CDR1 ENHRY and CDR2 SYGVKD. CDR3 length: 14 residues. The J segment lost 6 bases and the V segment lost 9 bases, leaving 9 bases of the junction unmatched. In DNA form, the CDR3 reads TGTGCCATGAGGCCAGGGACAGGGAGCAATGAGCAGTTCTTC. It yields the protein CAMRPGTGSNEQFF.

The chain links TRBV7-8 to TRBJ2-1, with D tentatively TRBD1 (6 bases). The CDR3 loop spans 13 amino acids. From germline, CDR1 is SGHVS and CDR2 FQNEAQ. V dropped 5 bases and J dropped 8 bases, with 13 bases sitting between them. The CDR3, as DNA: TGTGCCAGCAGCCTCCGAGCAGGGGATGAGCAGTTCTTC. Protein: CASSLRAGDEQFF.

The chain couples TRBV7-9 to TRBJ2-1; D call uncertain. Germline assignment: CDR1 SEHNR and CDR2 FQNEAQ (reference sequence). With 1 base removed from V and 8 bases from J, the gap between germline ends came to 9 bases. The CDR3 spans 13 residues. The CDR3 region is CASSLELPHEQFF. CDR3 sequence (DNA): TGTGCCAGCAGCTTAGAGCTCCCCCATGAGCAGTTCTTC.